Listed here are 25 T cell receptor beta chains from one sample, sequenced in a study of T cells in Graves' hyperthyroidism and ophthalmopathy. From RNA transcripts, TCR beta CDR3 regions were amplified. Carried out on the TCR CDR3, a first-round RT-PCR used the HTBI primer set. TCRdb re-derived calls from the multiplex PCR reads in MiXCR, one entry per CDR3 protein. The sample yields about 300,000 distinct CDR3 sequences, around 20% seen once. Material for sequencing was blood. The source is a man between 45 and 60 years old with Graves' ophthalmopathy.

The table lists this clonotype with a few counts. The gene calls are TRBV12-3 or TRBV12-4 and TRBJ1-4; D not certain. Trimming left V 3 bases short and J 7 bases short, with 18 bases between. CDR3 size: 16 residues. The CDR3 region is CASSFLLAGEIEKLFF. CDR3 DNA sequence: TGTGCCAGCAGTTTCTTATTAGCTGGGGAAATTGAAAAACTGTTTTTT.

This clonotype came up once. V gene TRBV27 combines with J gene TRBJ1-5, with TRBD1 matching 8 bases. V lost 6 bases, J lost 7 bases, and 11 bases stayed unmatched. CDR1 is MNHEY, CDR2 SMNVEV, per germline (reference sequence). The CDR3 contains 15 residues. DNA of the CDR3: TGTGCCAGCAGGGGAGGACAGGGTGGTCGACAGCCCCAGCATTTT. Its protein product is CASRGGQGGRQPQHF.

As to this clonotype: A read error is possible here, since a much larger clone lies one base away. CDR3 protein: CSAHRGEGSPLHF. The DNA for the CDR3 is TGCAGTGCTCACAGGGGAGAGGGATCACCCCTCCACTTT. This sequence joins TRBV20-1 and TRBJ1-6, with TRBD1 matching 7 bases. The CDR3 has 13 amino acids. Trimming at V came to 5 bases and at J to 10 bases, leaving 8 bases not matched to a gene. In germline, CDR1 is DFQATT, CDR2 SNEGSKA (reference sequence).

This clonotype was counted only a few times. V and J are TRBV6-1 and TRBJ2-7, with D perhaps matching TRBD1 (5 bases). This CDR3 spans 14 amino acids. Looked up from germline, CDR1 is MNHNS and CDR2 is SASEGT. V gave up 1 base and J gave up 4 bases, with 11 bases separating them. In nucleotides, the CDR3 is TGTGCCAGCAGTGAAGTGTATAAGGGGTACGAGCAGTACTTC. Translation gives CASSEVYKGYEQYF.

V usage is TRBV7-9 and J usage is TRBJ1-1, with a possible D match to TRBD1 (5 bases). The CDR3 is 15 amino acids. V dropped 4 bases and J dropped 4 bases, with 16 bases sitting between them. CDR1 SEHNR and CDR2 FQNEAQ come from the germline V gene (reference sequence). DNA of the CDR3: TGTGCCAGCAGCTCCCCGGGGGGAGGCGGCACTGAAGCTTTCTTT. It encodes CASSSPGGGGTEAFF.

The gene calls are TRBV5-6 and TRBJ2-1; unclear D gene. CDR1 is SGHDT and CDR2 is YYEEEE in the germline V gene. The CDR3 is 12 amino acids. Trimming removed 2 bases at V and 12 bases at J, with 12 bases between. Written as DNA, the CDR3 is TGTGCCAGCAGCTTCGGAAGGAGTTCGCAGTTCTTC. Translation gives CASSFGRSSQFF.

In this sample, this clonotype turned up many times. This sequence joins TRBV28 and TRBJ1-5; maybe TRBD1 (5 bases). Germline V CDR1 and CDR2: MDHEN, SYDVKM. The CDR3 runs 16 residues. The V gene lost 7 bases and the J gene lost 2 bases, with 18 bases spanning the gap. The CDR3 sequence is CASTPSGGSGNQPQHF. The CDR3 DNA follows: TGTGCCAGCACTCCCAGCGGGGGTTCAGGCAATCAGCCCCAGCATTTT.

There are a few counts of this clonotype. V and J are TRBV7-8 and TRBJ2-1, with D perhaps TRBD2 (5 bases). Trimming removed 5 bases at V and 5 bases at J, with 10 bases between. This CDR3 contains 13 residues. In germline, CDR1 is SGHVS, CDR2 FQNEAQ. CDR3 sequence: CASSPEGDNEQFF. DNA for the CDR3: TGTGCCAGCAGCCCAGAGGGAGACAATGAGCAGTTCTTC.

This clonotype has a count of ten or more. The CDR3 reads CASNRPPSEAFF. CDR3 coding DNA: TGTGCCAGCAACCGACCCCCCAGTGAAGCTTTCTTT. The J gene is TRBJ1-1, the V gene TRBV7-9; D is unresolved. The length of the CDR3 is 12 residues. CDR1 is SEHNR, CDR2 FQNEAQ, per germline (reference sequence). Between the trimmed V and J ends, which lost 7 bases and 7 bases, there was a span of 13 bases. The full variable domain, completed using reference TRBV7-9 and TRBJ1-1, is DTGVSQNPRHKITKRGQNVTFRCDPISEHNRLYWYRQTLGQGPEFLTYFQNEAQLEKSRLLSDRFSAERPKGSFSTLEIQRTEQGDSAMYLCASNRPPSEAFFGQGTRLTVV.

The table lists this clonotype with many counts. The gene calls are TRBV12-3 or TRBV12-4 and TRBJ1-4, with TRBD1 matching 7 bases. V lost 5 bases and J lost 5; bases outside the gene matches: 8. CDR3 size: 15 residues. The CDR3 region is CASSRRQGQNEKLFF. The CDR3 DNA follows: TGTGCCAGCAGTAGACGACAGGGACAAAATGAAAAACTGTTTTTT.

The sample holds many counts of this clonotype. The rearrangement joins TRBV20-1 to TRBJ1-1; D is unresolved. CDR1 and CDR2 (germline): DFQATT, SNEGSKA (reference sequence). V was shortened by 1 base and J by 1 base, with 4 bases between the two germline ends. CDR3 size: 12 residues. The CDR3 nucleotides are TGCAGTGCTAGAGTCCGGAACACTGAAGCTTTCTTT. Protein: CSARVRNTEAFF.

The chain has TRBV5-6 and TRBJ1-5; D not resolved. From germline, CDR1 is SGHDT and CDR2 YYEEEE. Between the trimmed V and J ends, which lost 4 bases and 3 bases, there was a span of 11 bases. This CDR3 contains 14 residues. The CDR3 DNA reads as TGTGCCAGCAGCGGAAAGACACTCAATCAGCCCCAGCATTTT. Amino acid sequence: CASSGKTLNQPQHF.

The V call is TRBV5-6, the J call TRBJ2-4; possibly TRBD2 for D (6 bases). The CDR3 extends over 14 amino acids. Trimming pared 3 bases from V and 5 bases from J, leaving 12 bases between. Germline V lookup: CDR1 SGHDT, CDR2 YYEEEE. The CDR3 DNA is TGTGCCAGCAGCTACGGGACTCCCCAAAACATTCAGTACTTC. Encoded protein: CASSYGTPQNIQYF.

V is TRBV27 and J is TRBJ1-6, with 9 nucleotides matching TRBD1. The V segment lost 5 bases and the J segment 2 bases; nucleotides outside the gene matches: 7. In germline, CDR1 is MNHEY, CDR2 SMNVEV (reference sequence). The CDR3 contains 17 residues. The CDR3, as DNA: TGTGCCAGCAGTCAAGGACAGGGGTGGACCTATAATTCACCCCTCCACTTT. It codes for CASSQGQGWTYNSPLHF.

At least ten counts were recorded for this clonotype. The V call is TRBV13, the J call TRBJ2-7, with D tentatively TRBD1 (7 bases). Looked up from germline, CDR1 is PRHDT and CDR2 is FYEKMQ (reference sequence). The CDR3 consists of 16 residues. With 4 bases removed from V and 0 bases from J, the gap between germline ends came to 16 bases. The CDR3 DNA reads as TGTGCCAGCAGCTCGATGGAGGGGGCAAGCTCCTACGAGCAGTACTTC. Amino acid sequence: CASSSMEGASSYEQYF.

This chain uses TRBV27 with TRBJ1-2; 9 nucleotides agree with TRBD1. The ends lost 4 bases at V and 4 bases at J; junction bases unmatched: 10. This CDR3 is built from 16 residues. Germline-derived CDR1 and CDR2 are MNHEY and SMNVEV (reference sequence). The CDR3 here is CASSSWTGADGYGYTF. The CDR3 DNA reads as TGTGCCAGCAGTTCCTGGACAGGGGCCGACGGCTATGGCTACACCTTC.

This clonotype was recorded at least ten times. The genes are TRBV24-1 and TRBJ2-2; D gene unclear. Germline CDR1 reads KGHDR; CDR2 reads SFDVKD. V lost 6 bases and J 0 bases, leaving 7 bases between the germline ends. This CDR3 region has 14 residues. The CDR3: CATSIHANTGELFF. The CDR3 DNA follows: TGTGCCACCAGTATTCATGCGAACACCGGGGAGCTGTTTTTT.

This clonotype has ten or more counts. This sequence joins TRBV5-1 and TRBJ2-1; TRBD2 matches at 10 bases. V dropped 0 bases and J dropped 4; count of bases not matched to a gene: 7. In germline, CDR1 is SGHRS, CDR2 YFSETQ. CDR3 length: 17 residues. CDR3 in amino acids: CASSLGQRLAGYNEQFF. In DNA, the CDR3 is TGCGCCAGCAGCTTGGGGCAGAGACTAGCGGGTTACAATGAGCAGTTCTTC. Full variable domain (remainder filled in from reference TRBV5-1 and TRBJ2-1): KAGVTQTPRYLIKTRGQQVTLSCSPISGHRSVSWYQQTPGQGLQFLFEYFSETQRNKGNFPGRFSGRQFSNSRSEMNVSTLELGDSALYLCASSLGQRLAGYNEQFFGPGTRLTVL.

This clonotype was observed a handful of times. The gene calls are TRBV29-1 and TRBJ2-7, with 7 bases lining up with TRBD1. Germline V gene lookup returns CDR1 SQVTM and CDR2 ANQGSEA. This CDR3 contains 15 residues. Unmatched junction bases numbered 8, after V lost 2 bases and J lost 1 base. DNA of the CDR3: TGCAGCGTTGAATTGGGGACAGCGATTTCCTACGAGCAGTACTTC. This encodes CSVELGTAISYEQYF.

This clonotype came up once. The CDR3 nucleotides are TGCGCCAGCAGCTTGGAAGGCGGGCCGGCTAATTCACCCCTCCACTTT. This encodes CASSLEGGPANSPLHF. The chain carries TRBV5-1 and TRBJ1-6; no reliable D call. V was clipped by 0 bases and J by 6 bases, with 13 bases between them. This CDR3 has 16 amino acids. Germline values: CDR1 SGHRS, CDR2 YFSETQ.

The chain links TRBV5-1 to TRBJ2-1, with 11 bases that match TRBD2. This CDR3 is 15 amino acids long. Germline V lookup: CDR1 SGHRS, CDR2 YFSETQ. J lost 6 bases, V lost 7 bases, and 9 bases had no gene match. CDR3: CASHFPGLAANEQFF. The CDR3 region has the DNA TGCGCCAGCCACTTCCCGGGACTAGCGGCCAATGAGCAGTTCTTC. The full variable domain, rest sourced from reference TRBV5-1 and TRBJ2-1, is KAGVTQTPRYLIKTRGQQVTLSCSPISGHRSVSWYQQTPGQGLQFLFEYFSETQRNKGNFPGRFSGRQFSNSRSEMNVSTLELGDSALYLCASHFPGLAANEQFFGPGTRLTVL.

The chain joins TRBV27 to TRBJ2-7; TRBD1 agrees at 11 bases. CDR1 and CDR2 from the germline V gene are MNHEY and SMNVEV (reference sequence). The CDR3 covers 19 residues. Trimming removed 1 base from V and 0 bases from J; junction bases left unmatched: 11. CDR3 amino acids: CASSLFGTGGSGNSYEQYF. For the CDR3, the DNA is TGTGCCAGCAGTTTATTCGGGACAGGGGGGAGCGGAAACTCCTACGAGCAGTACTTC.

This clonotype was seen a handful of times. The J gene is TRBJ1-2, the V gene TRBV28, with D maybe TRBD1 (6 bases). V dropped 10 bases and J dropped 0 bases, with 21 bases sitting between them. The CDR3 is 16 residues long. Germline values: CDR1 MDHEN, CDR2 SYDVKM. CDR3 sequence reads: CAIELGGRGANYGYTF. Written as DNA, the CDR3 is TGTGCCATAGAACTGGGGGGGCGCGGAGCTAACTATGGCTACACCTTC.

This sequence joins TRBV18 and TRBJ2-1, with 8 bases that match TRBD1. The CDR3 spans 17 residues. The V and J ends lost 1 base and 5 bases, in that order; junction bases with no gene match: 10. In germline, CDR1 is KGHSH, CDR2 LQKENI. CDR3 nucleotides: TGTGCCAGCTCACCACTACCACCAGGGGGCGAGAACAATGAGCAGTTCTTC. Amino acids: CASSPLPPGGENNEQFF.

This clonotype was observed a handful of times. The genes are TRBV7-2 and TRBJ2-7; 9 nucleotides align to TRBD2. The CDR3 sequence is 14 residues long. The germline V gene has CDR1 SGHTA and CDR2 FQGNSA. V lost 6 bases to trimming and J lost 3 bases; unmatched junction nucleotides: 6. DNA for the CDR3: TGTGCCAGCAGAGCAGCGGGAGGCCGCTACGAGCAGTACTTC. Its translation: CASRAAGGRYEQYF.